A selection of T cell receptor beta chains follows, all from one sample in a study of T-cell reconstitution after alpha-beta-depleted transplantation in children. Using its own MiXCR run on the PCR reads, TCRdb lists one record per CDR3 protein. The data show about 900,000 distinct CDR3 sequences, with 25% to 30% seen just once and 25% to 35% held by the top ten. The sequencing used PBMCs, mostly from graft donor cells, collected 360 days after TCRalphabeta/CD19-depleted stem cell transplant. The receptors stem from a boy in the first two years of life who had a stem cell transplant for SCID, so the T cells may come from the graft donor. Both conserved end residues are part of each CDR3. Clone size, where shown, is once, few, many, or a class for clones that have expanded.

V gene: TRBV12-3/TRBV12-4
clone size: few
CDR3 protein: CASSFGQWNTGELFF

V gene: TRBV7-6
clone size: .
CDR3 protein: CASSRRGGGQETQYF

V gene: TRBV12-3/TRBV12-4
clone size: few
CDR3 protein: CASSSRHRNTGELFF

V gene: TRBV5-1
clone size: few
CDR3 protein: CASSLRAGAPTGELFF

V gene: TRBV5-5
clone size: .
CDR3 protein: CASSLYLAGGQETQYF

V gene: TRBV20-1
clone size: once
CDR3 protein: CSSPDTLNTEAFF

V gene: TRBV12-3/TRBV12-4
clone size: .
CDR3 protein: CASTPGRPYNEQFF

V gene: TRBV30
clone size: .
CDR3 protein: CAWSGGFSTDTQYF

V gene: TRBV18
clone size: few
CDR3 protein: CASSQLGQHEQYF

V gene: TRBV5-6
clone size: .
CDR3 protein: CASSLIQVEVFGADTQYF

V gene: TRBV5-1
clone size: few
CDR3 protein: CASSPGTGKKLQPQHF

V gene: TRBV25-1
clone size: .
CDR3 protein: CASSDSTAPPYNEQFF

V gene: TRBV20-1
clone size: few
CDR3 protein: CSASPGTWENTIYF

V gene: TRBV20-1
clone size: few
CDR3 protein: CSASRGEIAGELFF

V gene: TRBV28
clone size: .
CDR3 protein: CASSFSLVQENTGELFF

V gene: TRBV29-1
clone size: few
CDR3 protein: CSVAQTGIQETQYF

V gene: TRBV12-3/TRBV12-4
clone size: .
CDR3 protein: CASRTGTPSGNTIYF

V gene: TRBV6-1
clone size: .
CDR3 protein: CASRPQVPGDEQFF

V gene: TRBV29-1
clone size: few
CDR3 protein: CSVLAGGIYNEQFF

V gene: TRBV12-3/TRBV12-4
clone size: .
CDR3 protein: CASDQYWPQHF

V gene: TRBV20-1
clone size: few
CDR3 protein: CSAPGPVLGQYF

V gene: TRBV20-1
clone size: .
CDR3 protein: CSARRLAEETQYF

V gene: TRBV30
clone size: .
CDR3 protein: CAWSRVLWETQYF

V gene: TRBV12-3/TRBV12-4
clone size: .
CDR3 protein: CASSLTPWTGGSYEQYF

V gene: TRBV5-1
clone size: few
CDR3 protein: CASSLFGQGAQETQYF

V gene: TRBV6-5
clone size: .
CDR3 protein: CASSYAGGKFF

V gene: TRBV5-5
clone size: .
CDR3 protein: CASSLVQGRAEQYF

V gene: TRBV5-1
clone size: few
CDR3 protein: CASSLGPRQGNEKLFF

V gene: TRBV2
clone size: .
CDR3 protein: CASTQLAKNIQYF

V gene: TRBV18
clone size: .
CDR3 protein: CASSQGAGTYEQYF

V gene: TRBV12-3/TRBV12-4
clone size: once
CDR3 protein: CASSFGIRSSNQPQHF

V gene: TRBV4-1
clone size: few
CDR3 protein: CASSQDAGGFRGLAKNIQYF

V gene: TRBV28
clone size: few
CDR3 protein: CASSDWDREETQYF

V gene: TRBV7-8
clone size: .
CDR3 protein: CASSFAGLYEQYF

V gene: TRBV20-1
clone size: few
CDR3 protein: CSAAITGLGQTQYF

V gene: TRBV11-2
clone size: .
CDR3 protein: CASSLAAPWTDTQYF

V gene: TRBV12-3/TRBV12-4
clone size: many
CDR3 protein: CASSFRADTEAFF

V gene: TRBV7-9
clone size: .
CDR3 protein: CASSSTGVSTGELFF

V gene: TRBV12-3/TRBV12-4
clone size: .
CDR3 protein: CASSRRTDTKNTEAFF

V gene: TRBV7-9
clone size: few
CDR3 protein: CASSLTSGPTDTQYF

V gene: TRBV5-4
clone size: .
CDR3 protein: CASSLGRSSGLPLNEQFF

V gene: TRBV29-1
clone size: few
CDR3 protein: CSVSQDRGPDTQYF

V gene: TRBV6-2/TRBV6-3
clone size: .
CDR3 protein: CASSYSSVPLQPQHF

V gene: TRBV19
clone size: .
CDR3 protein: CASGRGGLVDQYF

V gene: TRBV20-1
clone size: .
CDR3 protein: CSARFRDRAADTQYF

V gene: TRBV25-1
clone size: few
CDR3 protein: CASSARVLFF

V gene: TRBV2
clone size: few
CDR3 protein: CASKEGPSSDEQFF

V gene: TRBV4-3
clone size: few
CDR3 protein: CASSPRDLSQETQYF

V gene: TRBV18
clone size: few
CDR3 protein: CASSSSLGEQFF

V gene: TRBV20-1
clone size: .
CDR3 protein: CSARGAGGGNEQFF

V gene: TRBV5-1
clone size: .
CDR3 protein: CASSLASGRPSYNEQFF

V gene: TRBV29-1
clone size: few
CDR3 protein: CSVEDFGGTSYNEQFF

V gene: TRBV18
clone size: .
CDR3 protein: CASSPTSRGRGQPQHF

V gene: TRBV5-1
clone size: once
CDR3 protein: CASSLGPGGAGNQPQHF